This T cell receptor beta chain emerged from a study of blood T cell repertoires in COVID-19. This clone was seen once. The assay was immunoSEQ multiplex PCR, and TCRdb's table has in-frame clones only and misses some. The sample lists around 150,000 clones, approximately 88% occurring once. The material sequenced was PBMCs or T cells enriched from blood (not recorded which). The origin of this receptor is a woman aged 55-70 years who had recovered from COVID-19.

CDR3 loop: CASSLRARGGGELFF. CDR3 nucleotide sequence: TGTGCCAGCAGCCTCAGGGCGCGGGGTGGCGGGGAGCTGTTTTTT. The genes are TRBV2 and TRBJ2-2; D possibly corresponds to TRBD2 (6 bases). The V gene lost 6 bases and the J gene lost 7 bases, with 18 bases spanning the gap. The CDR3 runs 15 residues. Germline CDR1 reads SNHLY; CDR2 reads FYNNEI.